Sequencing of this T cell receptor beta chain was carried out in a study of blood T cell repertoires in COVID-19. The germline gives CDR1 MDHEN, CDR2 SYDVKM. The length of the CDR3 is 14 residues. Trimming at V came to 5 bases and at J to 2 bases, leaving 6 bases not matched to a gene. Sequencing was performed with immunoSEQ multiplex PCR; in TCRdb, only in-frame clones are kept and a portion is missing. Among 250,000 to 400,000 clones listed, roughly 90% were seen once. Sequences were obtained from peripheral blood. The chain has TRBV28 and TRBJ2-7; 7 bases line up with TRBD1. This TCR was recovered from a woman younger than 45 with COVID-19, enrolled during active disease. CDR3 coding DNA: TGTGCCAGCAGTCCTGGACAGGCACCCTACGAGCAGTACTTC. This translates into CASSPGQAPYEQYF.